This T cell receptor beta chain was profiled in a study of blood T cell repertoires in COVID-19. Study-level information: In each case, the material was cDNA or gDNA derived from T cells, B-cell-depleted T cells, or PBMCs.

The germline V gene encodes CDR1 LNHNV and CDR2 YYDKDF (reference sequence). V was trimmed by 0 bases and J by 7 bases, leaving 10 bases between them. This CDR3 is built from 14 residues. Followed over time, Seattle patients had been enrolled while infection was active. In the original workflow: Amplified reference gene primers provided the basis for estimating nucleated cell counts. The data were produced by immunoSEQ multiplex PCR, yet TCRdb's version contains in-frame clones alone and is incomplete. The DNA gave D and trimming, while V, J and clone size come from that table. The sample contains approximately 500,000 clones, 85% to 90% of which appear only once.

V gene TRBV15 combines with J gene TRBJ2-1; D gene ambiguous. This sequence was found in a woman between 45 and 60 years old with COVID-19, enrolled during active disease. Specimen: peripheral blood. CDR3 bases: TGTGCCACCAGCAGAGATGTAGACATTAATGAGCAGTTCTTC. Translating gives CATSRDVDINEQFF. Supplemented by reference TRBV15 and TRBJ2-1, the full variable domain reads DAMVIQNPRYQVTQFGKPVTLSCSQTLNHNVMYWYQQKSSQAPKLLFHYYDKDFNNEADTPDNFQSRRPNTSFCFLDIRSPGLGDTAMYLCATSRDVDINEQFFGPGTRLTVL.